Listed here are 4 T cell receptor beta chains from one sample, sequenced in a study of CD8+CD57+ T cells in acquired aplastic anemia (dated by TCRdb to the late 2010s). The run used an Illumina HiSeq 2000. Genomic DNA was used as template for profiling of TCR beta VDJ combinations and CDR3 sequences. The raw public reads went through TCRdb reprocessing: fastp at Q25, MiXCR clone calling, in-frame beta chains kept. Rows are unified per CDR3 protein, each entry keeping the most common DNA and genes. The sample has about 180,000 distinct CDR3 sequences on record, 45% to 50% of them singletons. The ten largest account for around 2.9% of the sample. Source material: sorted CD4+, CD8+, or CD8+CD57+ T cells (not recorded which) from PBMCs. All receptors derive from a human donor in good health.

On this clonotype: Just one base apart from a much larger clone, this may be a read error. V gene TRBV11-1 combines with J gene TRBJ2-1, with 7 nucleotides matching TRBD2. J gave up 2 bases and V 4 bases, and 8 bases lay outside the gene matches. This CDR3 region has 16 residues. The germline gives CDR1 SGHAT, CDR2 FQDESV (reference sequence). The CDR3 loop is CASSSGEGAAYNEQFF. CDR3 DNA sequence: TGTGCCAGCAGCTCCGGGGAGGGAGCGGCCTACAATGAGCAGTTCTTC. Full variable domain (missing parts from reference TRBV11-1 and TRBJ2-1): EAEVAQSPRYKITEKSQAVAFWCDPISGHATLYWYRQILGQGPELLVQFQDESVVDDSQLPKDRFSAERLKGVDSTLKIQPAELGDSAMYLCASSSGEGAAYNEQFFGPGTRLTVL.

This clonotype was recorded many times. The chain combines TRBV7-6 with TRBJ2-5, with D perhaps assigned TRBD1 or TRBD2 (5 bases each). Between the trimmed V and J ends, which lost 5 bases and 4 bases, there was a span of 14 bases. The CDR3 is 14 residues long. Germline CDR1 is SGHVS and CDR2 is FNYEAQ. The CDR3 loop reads CASSRRGEGETQYF. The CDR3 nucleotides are TGTGCCAGCAGCCGCAGAGGGGAAGGAGAGACCCAGTACTTC.

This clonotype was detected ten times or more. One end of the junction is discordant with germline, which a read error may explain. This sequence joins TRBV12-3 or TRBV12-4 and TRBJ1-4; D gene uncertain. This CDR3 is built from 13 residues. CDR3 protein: CASSLEPNGSPVF. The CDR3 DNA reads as TGTGCCAGCAGTTTGGAGCCCAACGGGAGCCCTGTTTTT.

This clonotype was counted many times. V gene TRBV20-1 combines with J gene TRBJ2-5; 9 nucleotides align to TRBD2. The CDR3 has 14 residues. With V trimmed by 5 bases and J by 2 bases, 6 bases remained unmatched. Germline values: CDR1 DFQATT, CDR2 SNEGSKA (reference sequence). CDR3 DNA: TGCAGTGCTCCCAGGACTAGCGTACAAGAGACCCAGTACTTC. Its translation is CSAPRTSVQETQYF.